The clone carrying this T cell receptor (beta chain) was observed many times. The target antigen is unknown. Semi-nested PCR with Nested Universal Primer A followed constant-region reverse priming of full-length variable regions. One entry per CDR3 protein results from TCRdb running MiXCR on the 5' RACE reads. Of 35,000 to 50,000 distinct CDR3 sequences in the sample, about 20% were seen once. Treg sorting used a CD4+CD25+CD127-/low gate. Overall study findings and caveats: Greatest tumor Treg TCR overlap was with tumor naive CD4+ cells. Tumor memory CD4+ T cell TCR gene usage clustered with blood and lymph node memory CD4+ cells and lymph node naive CD4+ cells. Whole repertoires were not studied in the larger cohort, only one V-J beta rearrangement.

Germline V CDR1 and CDR2: SGHRS, YFSETQ. The V segment lost 3 bases and the J segment 10 bases; nucleotides outside the gene matches: 5. The CDR3 covers 13 residues. This rearrangement joins TRBV5-1 to TRBJ2-1; 9 nucleotides match TRBD2. This clonotype originated in a female donor with breast cancer. Sequencing was carried out using Tregs sorted from blood. This CDR3 is CASSSRLAVEQFF. In DNA, the CDR3 is TGCGCCAGCAGCTCCAGACTAGCGGTCGAGCAGTTCTTC.